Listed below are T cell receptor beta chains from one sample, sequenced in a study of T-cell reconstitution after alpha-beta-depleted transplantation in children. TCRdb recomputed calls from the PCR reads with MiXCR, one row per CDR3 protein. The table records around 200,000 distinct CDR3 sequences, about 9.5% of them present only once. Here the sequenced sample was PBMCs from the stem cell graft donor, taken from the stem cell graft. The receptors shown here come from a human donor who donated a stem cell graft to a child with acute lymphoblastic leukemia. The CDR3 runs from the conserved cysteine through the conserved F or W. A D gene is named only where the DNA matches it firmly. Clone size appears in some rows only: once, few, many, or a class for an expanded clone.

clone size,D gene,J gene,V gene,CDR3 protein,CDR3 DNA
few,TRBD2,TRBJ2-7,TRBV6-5,CASSYSAGGPYEQYF,TGTGCCAGCAGTTACTCAGCGGGGGGGCCTTACGAGCAGTACTTC
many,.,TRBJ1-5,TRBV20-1,CSARVPNRAGQPQHF,TGCAGTGCTAGAGTCCCGAATCGGGCGGGTCAGCCCCAGCATTTT
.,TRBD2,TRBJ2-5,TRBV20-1,CSAGPLTTSGGVDSETQYF,TGCAGTGCTGGCCCACTGACGACTAGCGGGGGGGTTGATAGTGAGACCCAGTACTTC
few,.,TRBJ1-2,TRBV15,CATSRDLQTGQGGYTF,TGTGCCACCAGCAGAGACCTCCAAACAGGGCAAGGGGGCTACACCTTC
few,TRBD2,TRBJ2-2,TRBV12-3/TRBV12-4,CASFPPGGGPGELFF,TGTGCCAGCTTTCCACCCGGGGGGGGCCCCGGGGAGCTGTTTTTT
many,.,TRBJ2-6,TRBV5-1,CASSLHSGANVLTF,TGCGCCAGCAGCTTACACTCTGGGGCCAACGTCCTGACTTTC
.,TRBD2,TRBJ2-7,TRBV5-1,CASSPGGAYEQYF,TGCGCCAGCAGTCCCGGGGGGGCCTACGAGCAGTACTTC
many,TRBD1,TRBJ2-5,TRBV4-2,CASSQGPTGKETQYF,TGTGCCAGCAGCCAAGGGCCGACAGGGAAAGAGACCCAGTACTTC
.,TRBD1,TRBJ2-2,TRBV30,CALKWGDRVTGELFF,TGTGCTCTCAAGTGGGGAGACAGGGTCACCGGGGAGCTGTTTTTT
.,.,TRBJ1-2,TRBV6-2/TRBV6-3,CASSSDQRNYGYTF,TGTGCCAGCAGTTCCGATCAGAGAAACTATGGCTACACCTTC
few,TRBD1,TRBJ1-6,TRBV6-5,CASSYSTTGQRSPLHF,TGTGCCAGCAGTTACTCGACGACAGGGCAACGTTCACCCCTCCACTTT
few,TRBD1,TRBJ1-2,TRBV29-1,CSVRDRDSGYTF,TGCAGCGTTCGGGACAGGGATTCTGGCTACACCTTC
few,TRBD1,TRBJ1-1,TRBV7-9,CASSLRTGYTEAFF,TGTGCCAGCAGCCTCCGGACAGGGTACACTGAAGCTTTCTTT
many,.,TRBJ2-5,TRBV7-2,CASSLVVRGQETQYF,TGTGCCAGCAGCTTAGTAGTAAGGGGGCAAGAGACCCAGTACTTC
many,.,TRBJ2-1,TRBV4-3,CASSHSRASSYNEQFF,TGCGCCAGCAGCCACAGTAGGGCGAGCTCCTACAATGAGCAGTTCTTC
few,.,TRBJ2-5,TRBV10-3,CAISSGLYQETQYF,TGTGCCATCAGTTCGGGACTGTACCAAGAGACCCAGTACTTC
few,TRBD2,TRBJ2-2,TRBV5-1,CASSLGVLAGKTGELFF,TGCGCCAGCAGCTTGGGGGTCCTAGCGGGGAAGACCGGGGAGCTGTTTTTT
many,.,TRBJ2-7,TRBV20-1,CSALDDYEQYF,TGCAGTGCCCTTGACGACTACGAGCAGTACTTC
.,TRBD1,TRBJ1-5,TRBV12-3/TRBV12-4,CASSPGQGRISNQPQHF,TGTGCCAGCAGTCCGGGACAGGGGAGGATAAGCAATCAGCCCCAGCATTTT
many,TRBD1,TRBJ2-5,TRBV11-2,CASSKDRVWETQYF,TGTGCCAGCAGCAAGGACAGGGTCTGGGAGACCCAGTACTTC
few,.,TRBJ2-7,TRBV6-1,CASRSDGSSYEQYF,TGTGCCAGCAGATCGGACGGAAGCTCCTACGAGCAGTACTTC
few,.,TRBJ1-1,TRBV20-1,CSAPSYSYRGTEAFF,TGCAGTGCCCCCTCATACAGTTATCGAGGCACTGAAGCTTTCTTT
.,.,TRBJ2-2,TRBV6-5,CVSSLQPATGELFF,TGTGTCAGCAGTTTACAACCTGCCACCGGGGAGCTGTTTTTT
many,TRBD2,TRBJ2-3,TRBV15,CATSRERGGRGDTQYF,TGTGCCACCAGCAGAGAGCGCGGGGGGCGCGGAGATACGCAGTATTTT